This entry concerns a single T cell receptor beta chain. What this receptor recognizes is not known. No quality values exist for individual bases; no much larger clone is one base distant. The CDR3 spans 14 residues, from the cysteine through the phenylalanine. Here the CDR3 DNA is all that survives: 42 bases in frame from base 1. The CDR1 and CDR2 encoded by the germline V gene are MDHEN and SYDVKM. The V end loses 3 bases and the J end loses 3 bases, and a stretch of 12 bases separates them. The source of the sample is a study of shared clonotypes between healthy human individuals (dated by TCRdb to about 2020). Some background on the complete study: A few men and two women, aged 18 to 49 years, made up the cohort. For each donor, CD4 naive and CD4 memory were each run on three plates, CD8 naive on two plates, and CD8 memory on one plate. The study deeply sequenced blood TCR repertoires of about 5 healthy adults to estimate repertoire size and the extent of clonotype sharing between individuals. To increase sequencing depth and limit assay-specific biases, TCR repertoire library preparation and sequencing were carried out by different laboratories using diverse techniques. Per donor, leukapheresis produced somewhere between about 0.9 and 9 billion PBMCs. Study-wide findings and limitations: Rarefaction of sorted-subset datasets indicated incomplete sequencing despite the large sequencing depth. Compared with non-shared clonotypes, clonotypes shared by all four sorted-subset donors had higher generation probabilities. Pairwise subsampling indicated that sequencing depth was expected to affect the degree of clonotype sharing among donors. Estimated clonotype richness was generally larger for naive than for memory subsets. Because the study included a small number of donors, the genetic and exposure-history diversity represented was limited. When four donors were compared, the shared fraction of clonotypes was about 5% for naive CD4, approximately 3.5% for naive CD8, roughly 2.3% for memory CD4, and 0.3% to 0.5% for memory CD8. Sampling was restricted to blood, and TCR repertoires in tissues likely differ from the TCR repertoires found in blood.

The donors were healthy, HIV-negative adults with no recently reported acute infections or vaccinations. Only Caucasian adults living in Nashville, Tennessee, USA were represented among the donors. CD4+ T cells were enriched by magnetic negative selection, after which naive cells were positively selected on CD45RA and the negative fraction was taken as the memory subset. Blood was collected by leukapheresis, and PBMCs were isolated by Ficoll-Histopaque density gradient centrifugation and then cryopreserved in liquid nitrogen vapor phase. Analytical flow cytometry was used to check the purity and quantity of every magnetically sorted T cell population. Genomic DNA was isolated from every sorted fraction and measured by UV absorbance on a Nanodrop 2000c. Using the deep immunoSEQ assay, TCR CDR3 regions were amplified from genomic DNA by multiplex PCR. For each cell subset, the extracted genomic DNA was distributed evenly across all wells of several immunoSEQ 96-well plates, and each plate served as one replicate. For sorted subsets, around 0.2 ug of genomic DNA, equivalent to around 30,000 T cell genomes, went into each replicate PCR. Purified libraries were quantified with a Qubit 3.0 fluorometer, sized on a Bioanalyzer 2100, and re-quantified with the KAPA Library Quantification kit. Every immunoSEQ 96-well plate was sequenced on a separate single-read 150-cycle Illumina NextSeq 550 flow cell. The paper's processing steps were these. Because only junctional sequences without quality scores were contained in the immunoSEQ output, filtering matching that applied to full-length reads could not be performed. Sequences were annotated with PyIR, a Python wrapper for IgBLAST v1.9, and V/J genes and CDR3 were assigned using IMGT germline references. Reads were filtered out if the reads had weak V/J assignments (E-value above 1e-6), no CDR3, stop codons, out-of-frame junctions, or ambiguous translated residues. V3J clonotypes were defined by identical inferred V gene, J gene, and CDR3 amino acid sequence. The percentage overlap between two repertoires was calculated by dividing the number of shared unique clonotypes by the size of the smaller repertoire. Three approaches were used to assess repertoire richness: RTK rarefaction, the Chao1 estimator, and Recon v2.1 estimates of unobserved clonotypes. Generation probabilities were computed with OLGA for all TCRbeta clonotypes obtained by the gDNA method from four donors. In its TCRdb copy, this immuneACCESS table keeps in-frame sequences only and misses some clones. Where compared with another copy, unresolved V genes explain less than half of these, and the others have no known cause. The V and J calls and clone size come from that table; D and trimming were worked out from the DNA. The sample table records around 550,000 clones; 90% to 96% of these occur just once. The ten largest account for about 0.064% of the sample.

The TCR originated in a woman aged 25 to 39 in good health. The chain is encoded by TRBV28 joined to TRBJ2-7; TRBD2 might be the D gene, on 6 matching bases. Sequencing was carried out using naive CD4+ T cells sorted from blood. The cell subset or site label here, explained by the study, means: CD45RA+ positively selected. The sequence in DNA is TGTGCCAGCAGTTTTGTTAGCGGCAGCTACGAGCAGTACTTC. It encodes CASSFVSGSYEQYF.